The 28 T cell receptor beta chains listed next were all sequenced from one sample in a study of beta chain features in type 1 diabetes. Their cognate antigens are unknown. Sequencing targeted expressed TCRB transcripts, as all isolated RNA had been reverse transcribed. The assay was immunoSEQ multiplex PCR, and TCRdb's table has in-frame clones only and misses some. In the table there are fewer than 70,000 clones, 60% to 70% of which are singletons. Study results and limitations: Shorter TCRB CDR3s, moderately but significantly so, marked every one of the four CD4+ subsets in Type 1 diabetes patients.

Sequenced sample: stem cell memory CD4+ T cells from blood. These receptors were taken from a woman in her twenties or thirties with type 1 diabetes.

This clone was counted between two and nine times. The J gene is TRBJ2-2, the V gene TRBV14; 12 positions agree with TRBD2. There are 16 residues in the CDR3. Germline V lookup: CDR1 SGHDN, CDR2 FVKESK. V was clipped by 4 bases and J by 5 bases; unmatched bases: 5. The CDR3 reads CASSRGLAGITGELFF. CDR3 in DNA: TGTGCCAGCAGCCGAGGACTAGCGGGAATAACCGGGGAGCTGTTTTTT.

CDR3 sequence reads: CSVEGRQGAFQETQYF. The CDR3 DNA sequence: TGCAGCGTTGAAGGGCGACAGGGGGCCTTTCAAGAGACCCAGTACTTC. The V call is TRBV29-1, the J call TRBJ2-5; 10 bases match TRBD1. V lost 1 base and J lost 2; bases outside the gene matches: 7. Germline V gives CDR1 SQVTM, CDR2 ANQGSEA. The CDR3 length is 16 residues. The full variable domain, its missing parts supplied by reference TRBV29-1 and TRBJ2-5, is SAVISQKPSRDICQRGTSLTIQCQVDSQVTMMFWYRQQPGQSLTLIATANQGSEATYESGFVIDKFPISRPNLTFSTLTVSNMSPEDSSIYLCSVEGRQGAFQETQYFGPGTRLLVL.

J is TRBJ1-1 and V is TRBV15, with D uncertain. The CDR3 consists of 16 residues. Germline CDR1 and CDR2: LNHNV and YYDKDF (reference sequence). The V end was cut by 0 bases, the J end by 1 base, with 12 bases between. CDR3 amino acids: CATSRDLGDANTEAFF. The CDR3 DNA reads TGTGCCACCAGCAGAGATCTTGGAGATGCGAACACTGAAGCTTTCTTT.

This clone appeared once. The chain has TRBV2 and TRBJ2-6, with a possible D match to TRBD1 (5 bases). This CDR3 region has 15 residues. Germline CDR1 SNHLY, CDR2 FYNNEI. Between the trimmed V and J ends, which lost 3 bases and 1 base, there was a span of 7 bases. This chain's CDR3 is CASSDRQSGANVLTF. The CDR3 region has the DNA TGTGCCAGCAGTGATCGACAGTCTGGGGCCAACGTCCTGACTTTC.

The rearrangement links TRBV5-4 to TRBJ2-7, with 11 bases lining up with TRBD2. The CDR3 loop spans 15 amino acids. In germline, CDR1 is SGHNT, CDR2 YYREEE (reference sequence). V lost 4 bases to trimming and J lost 2 bases; unmatched junction nucleotides: 5. This CDR3 reads CASSVGGLAAYEQYF. In DNA form, the CDR3 reads TGTGCCAGCAGCGTAGGGGGACTAGCGGCCTACGAGCAGTACTTC.

The J gene is TRBJ2-1, the V gene TRBV5-4; 9 bases are a match to TRBD2. The junction had 7 bases not matched to a gene; V was cut back by 2 bases and J by 7 bases. The CDR3 is made up of 15 amino acids. The germline gives CDR1 SGHNT, CDR2 YYREEE (reference sequence). CDR3 nucleotide sequence: TGTGCCAGCAGCTTATTAGCGGGAGAAGGGAATGAGCAGTTCTTC. Translated, it gives CASSLLAGEGNEQFF.

This chain uses TRBV30 with TRBJ2-7; D call uncertain. Trimming cost V 3 bases and J 3 bases, with 6 bases left between them. This CDR3 spans 11 amino acids. Per germline, CDR1 GTSNPN and CDR2 SVGIG (reference sequence). For the CDR3, the DNA is TGTGCCTGGAGCCCCCTCTACGAGCAGTACTTC. Translated, it gives CAWSPLYEQYF. The full variable domain, rest sourced from reference TRBV30 and TRBJ2-7, is SQTIHQWPATLVQPVGSPLSLECTVEGTSNPNLYWYRQAAGRGLQLLFYSVGIGQISSEVPQNLSASRPQDRQFILSSKKLLLSDSGFYLCAWSPLYEQYFGPGTRLTVT.

CDR3 sequence (DNA): TGTGCCAGCAAGGCCCGGAGTCCAGATGAGCAGTTCTTC. Residues: CASKARSPDEQFF. The chain uses TRBV6-1 and TRBJ2-1; D gene uncertain. Trimming pared 7 bases from V and 8 bases from J, leaving 15 bases between. From germline, CDR1 is MNHNS and CDR2 SASEGT. The CDR3 has 13 amino acids.

The table lists this clone with a few counts. This chain connects TRBV28 to TRBJ2-4, with TRBD1 matching over 9 bases. Germline CDR1 and CDR2: MDHEN and SYDVKM. This CDR3 region has 14 residues. V was clipped by 5 bases and J by 7 bases; unmatched bases: 6. The CDR3 nucleotides are TGTGCCAGCAGTCTATCTGACAGGGGGAACATTCAGTACTTC. Its protein is CASSLSDRGNIQYF.

The chain carries TRBV29-1 and TRBJ2-5; the D is unclear. The assigned J gene may be wrong: the sequence end matches TRBJ2-7 better. Germline loops: CDR1 SQVTM, CDR2 ANQGSEA. The CDR3 loop spans 11 amino acids. Here the CDR3 reads CSVGASYEQYF. The DNA of the CDR3 is TGCAGCGTTGGGGCCAGCTACGAGCAGTACTTC.

The chain recombines TRBV14 with TRBJ2-7; D possibly corresponds to TRBD1 (5 bases). The CDR3 sequence is 13 residues long. Per germline, CDR1 SGHDN and CDR2 FVKESK. Trimming left V 3 bases short and J 7 bases short, with 13 bases between. The DNA of the CDR3 is TGTGCCAGCAGCCATGCTGGGGCGAGGGAGCAGTACTTC. Translation: CASSHAGAREQYF. Combining the CDR3 with reference TRBV14 and TRBJ2-7 gives the whole variable domain EAGVTQFPSHSVIEKGQTVTLRCDPISGHDNLYWYRRVMGKEIKFLLHFVKESKQDESGMPNNRFLAERTGGTYSTLKVQPAELEDSGVYFCASSHAGAREQYFGPGTRLTVT.

The chain uses TRBV7-9 and TRBJ1-2, with 10 bases fitting TRBD1. V lost 3 bases, J lost 4 bases, and 5 bases stayed unmatched. The germline V gene encodes CDR1 SEHNR and CDR2 FQNEAQ (reference sequence). The CDR3 is 15 amino acids. CDR3 in amino acids: CASSFSGTGAYGYTF. The CDR3 nucleotides are TGTGCCAGCAGCTTTTCCGGGACAGGGGCCTATGGCTACACCTTC.

This clone was seen only a few times. The genes are TRBV5-4 and TRBJ2-5; D gene uncertain. Matching the DNA end better, TRBJ2-7 makes the J call doubtful. Germline CDR1 SGHNT, CDR2 YYREEE (reference sequence). The CDR3 loop spans 14 amino acids. The CDR3 loop is CASSSGNGPYEQYF. The CDR3 DNA follows: TGTGCCAGCAGCTCTGGTAACGGTCCCTACGAGCAGTACTTC.

The V gene is TRBV11-2, the J gene TRBJ2-5; D is undetermined. Germline CDR1 SGHAT, CDR2 FQNNGV. CDR3 length: 14 amino acids. V was clipped by 2 bases and J by 1 base, with 8 bases between them. The CDR3 bases are TGTGCCAGCAGCTTATCCCCCGGCCAAGAGACCCAGTACTTC. It encodes CASSLSPGQETQYF.

V usage is TRBV19 and J usage is TRBJ2-1; 8 nucleotides line up with TRBD2. Germline lookup yields CDR1 LNHDA and CDR2 SQIVND (reference sequence). V shed 1 base and J 8 bases; nucleotides not matched to a gene: 4. The CDR3 spans 14 residues. Written as DNA, the CDR3 is TGTGCCAGTAGTATAGTTTCGCGGGGGGATGAGCAGTTCTTC. Protein sequence: CASSIVSRGDEQFF.

V is TRBV7-8 and J is TRBJ1-3; D is possibly TRBD1 (5 bases). The CDR3 is 16 amino acids. The V gene lost 8 bases and the J gene lost 10 bases, with 27 bases spanning the gap. Germline CDR1 is SGHVS and CDR2 is FQNEAQ. CDR3 in amino acids: CASSAQGNTLESTIYF. CDR3 DNA: TGTGCCAGCTCCGCCCAGGGCAACACTCTGGAAAGTACCATATATTTT.

The chain employs TRBV2 and TRBJ1-5; 7 nucleotides align to TRBD1. This CDR3 spans 15 amino acids. V trimming: 5 bases; J trimming: 6 bases; junction bases outside the gene matches: 10. Germline V gene lookup returns CDR1 SNHLY and CDR2 FYNNEI. The CDR3, as DNA: TGTGCCAGCAGTAATGACAGGGTTTCGAGTCAGCCCCAGCATTTT. Its translation is CASSNDRVSSQPQHF.

The chain links TRBV30 to TRBJ2-7; TRBD2 agrees at 7 bases. Germline assignment: CDR1 GTSNPN and CDR2 SVGIG (reference sequence). Trimming at V came to 3 bases and at J to 7 bases, leaving 12 bases not matched to a gene. CDR3 length: 14 residues. CDR3 sequence reads: CAWRSQGLTGEQYF. Here the CDR3 DNA reads TGTGCCTGGAGGTCGCAGGGACTAACGGGGGAGCAGTACTTC.

This clone was seen only a few times. This chain connects TRBV7-9 to TRBJ2-2; TRBD2 aligns across 11 bases. Germline CDR1 and CDR2: SEHNR and FQNEAQ (reference sequence). This CDR3 contains 18 residues. The ends lost 5 bases at V and 3 bases at J; junction bases unmatched: 11. The CDR3 sequence: CASSHGTSGAGDTGELFF. The CDR3 nucleotides are TGTGCCAGCAGCCACGGGACTAGCGGTGCGGGGGACACCGGGGAGCTGTTTTTT.

The chain is built from TRBV7-2 and TRBJ1-2, with 11 bases lining up with TRBD1. Germline V CDR1 and CDR2: SGHTA, FQGNSA. V shed 1 base, J shed 12 bases, and the junction held 10 bases outside the gene matches. This CDR3 contains 15 residues. For the CDR3, the DNA is TGTGCCAGCAGCTTAGGAGTTGGGACAGGGGGACAAAACACCTTC. Amino acid sequence: CASSLGVGTGGQNTF.

The V gene is TRBV28, the J gene TRBJ2-1; 13 bases match TRBD2. V lost 6 bases and J lost 7; bases outside the gene matches: 12. This CDR3 spans 17 amino acids. Germline V gene sequence: CDR1 MDHEN, CDR2 SYDVKM. For the CDR3, the DNA is TGTGCCAGCAGCGTACCGGGACTAGCGGGAAAGGGAAATGAGCAGTTCTTC. It specifies CASSVPGLAGKGNEQFF. Complete variable domain (other parts from reference TRBV28 and TRBJ2-1): DVKVTQSSRYLVKRTGEKVFLECVQDMDHENMFWYRQDPGLGLRLIYFSYDVKMKEKGDIPEGYSVSREKKERFSLILESASTNQTSMYLCASSVPGLAGKGNEQFFGPGTRLTVL.

The CDR3 spells CSVEVGQLRGYTF. CDR3 coding DNA: TGCAGCGTTGAGGTTGGACAGCTCCGGGGCTACACCTTC. The chain joins TRBV29-1 to TRBJ1-2; D possibly corresponds to TRBD1 (6 bases). CDR1 and CDR2 (germline): SQVTM, ANQGSEA. There are 13 residues in the CDR3. Trimming took 3 bases from V and 8 from J, leaving 16 bases between them. Supplemented by reference TRBV29-1 and TRBJ1-2, the full variable domain reads SAVISQKPSRDICQRGTSLTIQCQVDSQVTMMFWYRQQPGQSLTLIATANQGSEATYESGFVIDKFPISRPNLTFSTLTVSNMSPEDSSIYLCSVEVGQLRGYTFGSGTRLTVV.

This chain connects TRBV4-2 to TRBJ2-7; TRBD1 aligns across 10 bases. V lost 2 bases and J lost 5; bases outside the gene matches: 9. This CDR3 contains 16 residues. Germline V CDR1 and CDR2: LGHNA, YNFKEQ. In DNA form, the CDR3 reads TGTGCCAGCAGCCAAACCCGGACAGGGGGTCACAACGAGCAGTACTTC. Its protein product is CASSQTRTGGHNEQYF.

The chain couples TRBV4-1 to TRBJ1-2, with 7 bases matching TRBD1. In germline, CDR1 is MGHRA, CDR2 YSYEKL. The CDR3 is 15 amino acids. The V segment lost 2 bases and the J segment 2 bases; nucleotides outside the gene matches: 5. The CDR3 region is CASSQPGGQNYGYTF. The CDR3 DNA sequence: TGCGCCAGCAGCCAACCCGGGGGACAGAACTATGGCTACACCTTC.

This chain joins TRBV10-3 and TRBJ2-6, with D unresolved. Germline V gene data show CDR1 as ENHRY and CDR2 as SYGVKD. The CDR3 extends over 14 amino acids. V was pared by 4 bases and J by 1 base, with 5 bases between. In DNA form, the CDR3 reads TGTGCCATCAGTGTTTCATCTGGGGCCAACGTCCTGACTTTC. It encodes CAISVSSGANVLTF.

V usage is TRBV5-4 and J usage is TRBJ1-2; D unclear. Deletions cut 0 bases from V and 1 base from J, with 10 bases between. The CDR3 is made up of 15 amino acids. Looked up from germline, CDR1 is SGHNT and CDR2 is YYREEE (reference sequence). For the CDR3, the DNA is TGTGCCAGCAGCTTGGGGCAGCGAGATAACTATGGCTACACCTTC. Its protein product is CASSLGQRDNYGYTF.

The chain carries TRBV29-1 and TRBJ1-5, with TRBD1 matching 7 bases. The CDR3 totals 13 residues. Germline values: CDR1 SQVTM, CDR2 ANQGSEA. V was pared by 4 bases and J by 4 bases, with 4 bases of the junction left unmatched. CDR3 sequence reads: CSVGVRGNQPQHF. The DNA for the CDR3 is TGCAGCGTTGGGGTCAGGGGGAATCAGCCCCAGCATTTT.

The chain recombines TRBV2 with TRBJ2-6; D gene uncertain. V was cut by 8 bases and J by 1 base, with 9 bases left in between. Germline V gene data show CDR1 as SNHLY and CDR2 as FYNNEI. The CDR3 length is 14 residues. The CDR3 spells CASAIGSGANVLTF. The CDR3 DNA is TGTGCCAGCGCAATCGGGTCTGGGGCCAACGTCCTGACTTTC.